This T cell receptor beta chain was documented in a study of cytomegalovirus exposure and HLA in healthy donors. Overall study results and limits: A previous analysis found most TCR beta V segments productive roughly 87% or roughly 30% of the time. Analysis was carried out at a later point, and it linked a missense DCLRE1C variant to TCR beta V- and J-gene trimming. The likely explanation for a cluster of highly shared sequence variants was sequencing artifact.

In the PCR, 60 Vbeta and 13 Jbeta primers were used. Produced via immunoSEQ multiplex PCR; TCRdb's table is partial and in-frame only. The top ten clones hold roughly 2.6% of a sample with roughly 100,000 clones, 70% to 90% of them seen once. With regard to this clone: The antigen is not known. An end of the junction does not agree with germline; a read error may underlie this.

The CDR3 loop spans 15 amino acids. Germline CDR1 and CDR2: SEHNR and FQNEAQ (reference sequence). The gene calls are TRBV7-9 and TRBJ2-2; 8 bases match TRBD2. The source material was PBMCs. The receptor was derived from a man aged 40-49 years in good health and CMV-seronegative. The chain's CDR3 is CSSTLLAGNTGELFF. DNA for the CDR3: TGTTCCAGCACCCTCCTAGCGGGGAACACCGGGGAGCTGTTTTTT.